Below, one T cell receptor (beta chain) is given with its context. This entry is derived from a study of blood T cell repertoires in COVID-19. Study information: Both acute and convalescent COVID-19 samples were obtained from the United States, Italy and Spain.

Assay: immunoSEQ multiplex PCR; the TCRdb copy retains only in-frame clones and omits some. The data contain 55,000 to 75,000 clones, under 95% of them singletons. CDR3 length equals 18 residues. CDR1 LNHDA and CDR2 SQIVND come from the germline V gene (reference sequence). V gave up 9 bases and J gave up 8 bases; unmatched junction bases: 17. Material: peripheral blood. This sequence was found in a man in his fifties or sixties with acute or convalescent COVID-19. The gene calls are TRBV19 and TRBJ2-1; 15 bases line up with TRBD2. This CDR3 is CASSGSSMGLAGGHEQFF. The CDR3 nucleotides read TGTGCCAGCAGCGGTTCAAGTATGGGACTAGCGGGGGGCCATGAGCAGTTCTTC.